Listed below are T cell receptor beta chains from one sample, sequenced in a study of CD8 T cells in ankylosing spondylitis. TCRdb redid the calling of the 5' RACE reads with MiXCR, one entry per CDR3 protein. The sample holds roughly 670,000 distinct CDR3 sequences, roughly 20% seen once. The sequenced sample was blood, either unsorted or a sorted T cell fraction (not recorded which). These receptors came from a male donor with ankylosing spondylitis. The CDR3 runs from the conserved cysteine through the conserved F or W. D genes are given only for firm matches. Rows give clone size only sometimes, using once, few, many, or a class for an expanded clone.

j_gene: TRBJ1-1
abundance: NA
v_gene: TRBV4-1
d_gene: TRBD1
CDR3aa: CASSRLPRDRGRVFAEGTEAFF
CDR3nt: TGCGCCAGCAGCCGCCTACCTAGGGACAGGGGGCGGGTGTTCGCTGAGGGCACTGAAGCTTTCTTT

j_gene: TRBJ2-1
abundance: NA
v_gene: TRBV12-3/TRBV12-4
d_gene: NA
CDR3aa: CASSSHRTPDYNEQFF
CDR3nt: TGTGCCAGCAGTTCACATCGGACTCCGGACTACAATGAGCAGTTCTTC

j_gene: TRBJ1-1
abundance: NA
v_gene: TRBV12-3/TRBV12-4
d_gene: NA
CDR3aa: CASTRTGTGGTEAFF
CDR3nt: TGTGCCAGCACCCGGACCGGGACCGGCGGCACTGAAGCTTTCTTT

j_gene: TRBJ2-2
abundance: few
v_gene: TRBV7-9
d_gene: TRBD2
CDR3aa: CASSSSGLAENTGELFF
CDR3nt: TGTGCCAGCAGCTCATCGGGACTAGCGGAAAACACCGGGGAGCTGTTTTTT

j_gene: TRBJ2-1
abundance: NA
v_gene: TRBV20-1
d_gene: TRBD2
CDR3aa: CSPSGRAYIEQFF
CDR3nt: TGCAGTCCTAGCGGGAGGGCCTACATTGAGCAGTTCTTC

j_gene: TRBJ2-7
abundance: NA
v_gene: TRBV12-3/TRBV12-4
d_gene: NA
CDR3aa: CASSRPEWYEQYF
CDR3nt: TGTGCCAGCAGTCGACCGGAATGGTACGAGCAGTACTTC

j_gene: TRBJ2-1
abundance: NA
v_gene: TRBV4-3
d_gene: NA
CDR3aa: CASSQDGAIYNEQFF
CDR3nt: TGCGCCAGCAGCCAAGACGGGGCTATCTACAATGAGCAGTTCTTC

j_gene: TRBJ2-7
abundance: NA
v_gene: TRBV9
d_gene: NA
CDR3aa: CASSTDGDYEQYF
CDR3nt: TGTGCCAGCAGCACGGACGGGGACTACGAGCAGTACTTC

j_gene: TRBJ2-3
abundance: few
v_gene: TRBV11-2
d_gene: NA
CDR3aa: CASSGSGGGLTDTQYF
CDR3nt: TGTGCCAGCAGCGGGTCGGGGGGCGGGTTAACAGATACGCAGTATTTT

j_gene: TRBJ2-5
abundance: NA
v_gene: TRBV6-5
d_gene: NA
CDR3aa: CASSYDRDTQETQYF
CDR3nt: TGTGCCAGCAGTTACGACCGGGACACCCAAGAGACCCAGTACTTC

j_gene: TRBJ2-5
abundance: few
v_gene: TRBV12-3/TRBV12-4
d_gene: NA
CDR3aa: CASSLIITEETQYF
CDR3nt: TGTGCCAGCAGTCTGATTATAACAGAAGAGACCCAGTACTTC

j_gene: TRBJ2-7
abundance: NA
v_gene: TRBV25-1
d_gene: TRBD1
CDR3aa: CASSIQGPAYEQYF
CDR3nt: TGTGCCAGCAGTATACAGGGGCCCGCCTACGAGCAGTACTTC

j_gene: TRBJ1-5
abundance: many
v_gene: TRBV20-1
d_gene: NA
CDR3aa: CSAGGKHNQPQHF
CDR3nt: TGCAGTGCTGGCGGGAAGCACAATCAGCCCCAGCATTTT

j_gene: TRBJ2-7
abundance: NA
v_gene: TRBV20-1
d_gene: NA
CDR3aa: CSAGTSQSSYEQYF
CDR3nt: TGCAGTGCCGGAACTAGCCAAAGCTCCTACGAGCAGTACTTC

j_gene: TRBJ1-5
abundance: many
v_gene: TRBV19
d_gene: NA
CDR3aa: CASGGGRNNQPQHF
CDR3nt: TGTGCCAGTGGGGGGGGCCGCAATAATCAGCCCCAGCATTTT

j_gene: TRBJ1-6
abundance: NA
v_gene: TRBV28
d_gene: NA
CDR3aa: CASRQGKGNSPLHF
CDR3nt: TGTGCCAGCAGGCAGGGCAAGGGAAATTCACCCCTCCACTTT

j_gene: TRBJ2-5
abundance: few
v_gene: TRBV10-3
d_gene: TRBD1
CDR3aa: CAITDPTGERETQYF
CDR3nt: TGTGCCATCACCGATCCTACAGGGGAACGGGAGACCCAGTACTTC

j_gene: TRBJ1-1
abundance: NA
v_gene: TRBV6-1
d_gene: TRBD1
CDR3aa: CASSAGDRGSTEAFF
CDR3nt: TGTGCCAGCAGTGCCGGGGACAGGGGATCCACTGAAGCTTTCTTT

j_gene: TRBJ1-1
abundance: NA
v_gene: TRBV20-1
d_gene: NA
CDR3aa: CSAALREKGPGAFF
CDR3nt: TGCAGTGCCGCCCTCCGGGAAAAAGGTCCGGGAGCTTTCTTT

j_gene: TRBJ1-5
abundance: few
v_gene: TRBV15
d_gene: NA
CDR3aa: CATSRDSQGGSQPQHF
CDR3nt: TGTGCCACCAGCAGAGATAGCCAGGGAGGGAGTCAGCCCCAGCATTTT

j_gene: TRBJ2-1
abundance: many
v_gene: TRBV12-3/TRBV12-4
d_gene: NA
CDR3aa: CASSLGVGEQFF
CDR3nt: TGTGCCAGCAGTTTGGGGGTCGGGGAGCAGTTCTTC

j_gene: TRBJ2-7
abundance: NA
v_gene: TRBV18
d_gene: TRBD2
CDR3aa: CASSPGRGGYEQYF
CDR3nt: TGTGCCAGCTCACCCGGGAGGGGAGGCTACGAGCAGTACTTC

j_gene: TRBJ2-7
abundance: NA
v_gene: TRBV7-3
d_gene: NA
CDR3aa: CASSSEDSPHYEQYF
CDR3nt: TGTGCCAGCAGCTCTGAGGACAGTCCACATTACGAGCAGTACTTC